The following is a T cell receptor (beta chain) sequence with its context. Its specificity is not known. This sample was included in a study of CD8+ T cells in alopecia areata. Study overall: Treated individuals took tofacitinib by mouth, 5 to 10 mg twice daily. Affected scalp percentage gauged treated patients' severity. Study-wide results and limits: Among patients, TCR sharing was less clear than in mice, a difference possibly due in part to HLA diversity in the patient population.

Extracted RNA was reverse transcribed into cDNA, the sequencing template. The repertoire was sequenced with immunoSEQ multiplex PCR; TCRdb's copy has only in-frame clones and lacks some. Found here are fewer than 250,000 clones, 64% of them singletons; the top ten hold about 4.2%. Regarding treatment: oral pan-JAK inhibitor, 5-10 mg twice daily. CDR1 is DFQATT and CDR2 is SNEGSKA in the germline V gene (reference sequence). V lost 0 bases and J 3 bases, leaving 3 bases between the germline ends. The CDR3 length is 11 residues. This specimen consisted of CD4+ T cells sorted from blood, obtained at week 4, from a patient treated with tofacitinib. This chain joins TRBV20-1 and TRBJ2-7; D gene unclear. The receptor comes from a human donor with alopecia areata. CDR3 residues: CSARDDYEQYF. For the CDR3, the DNA is TGCAGTGCTAGAGATGACTACGAGCAGTACTTC.